Listed here is a single TCR beta chain. The target antigen is unknown. This sample was taken from a study of T cell clones after liver transplantation. Turning to the study itself: A pre-transplant mixed lymphocyte reaction with TCRbeta sequencing defined graft-donor-reactive clones followed in post-transplant blood.

CDR1 and CDR2 from the germline V gene are SGHTA and FQGNSA. The V end lost 5 bases, the J end lost 4 bases, and 6 bases lay between the germline ends. The CDR3 sequence is 12 residues long. Study findings and constraints: Post-transplant time points were not standardized, so conclusions are preliminary.

Sequenced by immunoSEQ multiplex PCR; TCRdb stores in-frame clones only, minus some. The data contain more than 95,000 clones, about 81% of them seen just once; the ten biggest clones take up over 0.9%. The sequence was collected from a human donor who received a liver transplant. The input for sequencing was CD4+ T cells from blood, taken before liver transplant. The J gene is TRBJ1-5, the V gene TRBV7-2; no clear D gene. CDR3 amino acids: CASSRPNQPQHF. The CDR3 bases are TGTGCCAGCAGCCGCCCAAATCAGCCCCAGCATTTT.